The 6 T cell receptor beta chains below were found in one sample sequenced in a study of blood T cell repertoires in COVID-19. Assay used: immunoSEQ multiplex PCR; TCRdb lists only in-frame clones, some missing. In the table there are approximately 250,000 clones, 75% to 90% of which are singletons. Source material: PBMCs or T cells enriched from blood (not recorded which). The origin of the receptors is a woman between 40 and 55 years old who had been exposed to COVID-19.

This chain links TRBV27 with TRBJ2-7, with 7 positions matching TRBD1. Germline V gene data show CDR1 as MNHEY and CDR2 as SMNVEV (reference sequence). The ends lost 0 bases at V and 0 bases at J; junction bases unmatched: 14. The CDR3 sequence is 19 residues long. This chain's CDR3 is CASSLSMDRRGSDSYEQYF. As DNA, the CDR3 is TGTGCCAGCAGTTTATCGATGGACAGGAGAGGTAGCGACTCCTACGAGCAGTACTTC.

In its sample, this clone was seen once. This chain uses TRBV5-1 with TRBJ2-5; TRBD1 might be the D (5 bases). The CDR3 is made up of 14 amino acids. V was trimmed by 0 bases and J by 1 base, leaving 7 bases between them. The germline V gene encodes CDR1 SGHRS and CDR2 YFSETQ. The CDR3 bases are TGCGCCAGCAGCTTGGGACAGTCCCAAGAGACCCAGTACTTC. It yields the protein CASSLGQSQETQYF.

The gene calls are TRBV5-6 and TRBJ2-5, with 8 bases identical to TRBD2. Trimming at V came to 2 bases and at J to 5 bases, leaving 11 bases not matched to a gene. The CDR3 extends over 16 amino acids. CDR1 is SGHDT and CDR2 is YYEEEE in the germline V gene. The CDR3 is CASSFGGGNVRETQYF. The DNA of the CDR3 is TGTGCCAGCAGCTTCGGCGGGGGGAACGTAAGGGAGACCCAGTACTTC.

V and J are TRBV27 and TRBJ1-5, with a possible D match to TRBD1 (5 bases). The length of the CDR3 is 15 residues. Germline-derived CDR1 and CDR2 are MNHEY and SMNVEV (reference sequence). Trimming removed 6 bases at V and 4 bases at J, with 16 bases between. The CDR3 DNA reads as TGTGCCAGCAGGCTCCGGGGGAGCGGGAATCAGCCCCAGCATTTT. It is translated as CASRLRGSGNQPQHF.

In its sample, this clone was seen a few times. The chain has TRBV20-1 and TRBJ1-1; a possible D gene is TRBD1 (6 bases). Germline V CDR1 and CDR2: DFQATT, SNEGSKA (reference sequence). With 6 bases removed from V and 10 bases from J, the gap between germline ends came to 21 bases. CDR3 length: 13 amino acids. DNA for the CDR3: TGCAGTGCGAGTGACAGGACAGCGTTTGGAGCTTTCTTT. Its translation is CSASDRTAFGAFF.

The chain links TRBV11-2 to TRBJ1-3; 8 bases agree with TRBD1. The CDR3 is 14 residues long. The germline CDR1 and CDR2 sequences are SGHAT and FQNNGV. The V and J ends lost 5 bases and 4 bases, in that order; junction bases with no gene match: 4. This CDR3 is CASSQGQGGNTIYF. The CDR3 DNA is TGTGCCAGCAGCCAAGGACAGGGAGGAAACACCATATATTTT.